The T cell receptor (beta chain) under discussion was sequenced for a study of beta chain features in type 1 diabetes. Study-level findings and limits: Patients showed naive, central memory and Treg TCRB repertoires that appeared more similar than those of healthy donors. There was a moderate but significant shortening of TCRB CDR3s in all four CD4+ subsets of Type 1 diabetes patients.

About this clone itself: No antigen is known for it. The junction departs from the called germline gene at one end, perhaps through a read error.

From germline, CDR1 is SGDLS and CDR2 YYNGEE. The CDR3 loop spans 13 amino acids. Each of the CD4+ naive, central memory, regulatory and stem cell-like memory populations was sorted via CD45RO/CCR7/CD25/CD127/CD95/CD27. Expressed TCRB transcripts were sequenced because the entire RNA isolate underwent reverse transcription. Regulatory, naive and central memory T cell samples averaged approximately 3.3 million reads. TCRdb's copy holds only in-frame clones and misses some; the assay was immunoSEQ multiplex PCR. The sample has fewer than 550,000 clones; about an eighth are singletons. The V and J genes are TRBV9 and TRBJ2-7, with a tentative D call TRBD2 (6 bases). Material: naive CD4+ T cells from blood. The source is a woman in her late teens or twenties in good health. The CDR3 reads CASSVALSGTQLF. In nucleotides, the CDR3 is TGTGCCAGCAGCGTAGCCCTTTCCGGGACTCAGCTCTTC.